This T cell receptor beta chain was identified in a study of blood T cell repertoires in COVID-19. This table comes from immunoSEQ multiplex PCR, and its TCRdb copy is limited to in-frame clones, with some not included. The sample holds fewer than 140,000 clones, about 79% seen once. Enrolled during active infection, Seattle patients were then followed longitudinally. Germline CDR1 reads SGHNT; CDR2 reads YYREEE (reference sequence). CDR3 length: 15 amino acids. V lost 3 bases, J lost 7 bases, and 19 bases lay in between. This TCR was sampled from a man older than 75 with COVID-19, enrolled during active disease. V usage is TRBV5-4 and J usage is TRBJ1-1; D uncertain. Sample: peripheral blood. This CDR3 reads CASSWGVSGSVEAFF. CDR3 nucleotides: TGTGCCAGCAGCTGGGGAGTTTCAGGCTCCGTTGAAGCTTTCTTT.